This T cell receptor beta chain came from a study of radiotherapy plus CTLA-4 blockade in lung cancer. Trimming pared 0 bases from V and 4 bases from J, leaving 2 bases between. CDR1 is SGHDT, CDR2 YYEEEE, per germline. The CDR3 consists of 13 residues. Sequencing was performed with immunoSEQ multiplex PCR; in TCRdb, only in-frame clones are kept and a portion is missing. There are 26,000 or so clones in the sample; roughly 80% occur only once, and 7.5% to 8% lies in the top ten. The starting material was peripheral blood, obtained from a patient treated with radiotherapy plus ipilimumab. The chain recombines TRBV5-6 with TRBJ1-6; D unclear. This sequence originates from a human donor with non-small cell lung cancer who had stable disease on radiotherapy plus ipilimumab. CDR3 nucleotide sequence: TGTGCCAGCAGCTTGGAGTATAATTCACCCCTCCACTTT. Its translation: CASSLEYNSPLHF.